Included here is one T cell receptor (beta chain) sequence, with context. The clone's antigen remains unknown. One base away there is no much larger clone; base qualities are not given. CD8 naive samples were obtained by positive selection for CCR7 among CD45RO-negative cells, yielding a CD45RA+CCR7+ population from which TemRA cells were excluded. Donors were healthy HIV-negative adults with no recently reported acute infections or vaccinations. Every donor was a Caucasian adult living in Nashville, Tennessee, USA. Blood was obtained by leukapheresis, after which PBMCs were separated by Ficoll-Histopaque density gradient centrifugation and cryopreserved in liquid nitrogen vapor phase. Analytical flow cytometry was used to check the purity and quantity of each magnetically sorted T cell population. Genomic DNA was isolated from every sorted fraction and measured by UV absorbance on a Nanodrop 2000c.

These data originate in a study of shared clonotypes between healthy human individuals (TCRdb year 2020). For context, the study as a whole: The cohort included three men and a couple of women between 18 and 49 years of age. For each donor, CD4 naive and CD4 memory were each run on three plates, CD8 naive on two plates, and CD8 memory on one plate. To estimate repertoire size and how much clonotype sharing occurs between individuals, the study deeply sequenced the blood TCR repertoires of 5 or 6 healthy adults. To increase sequencing depth and limit assay-specific biases, TCR repertoire library preparation and sequencing were carried out by different laboratories using diverse techniques. Per donor, leukapheresis produced somewhere between about 0.9 and 9.5 billion PBMCs.

Using the deep immunoSEQ assay, TCR CDR3 regions were amplified from genomic DNA by multiplex PCR. Extracted genomic DNA from each cell subset was spread evenly across all wells of several immunoSEQ 96-well plates, with each plate serving as a replicate. For sorted subsets, around 200 ng genomic DNA, equal to about 30,000 T cell genomes, was loaded into each replicate PCR. Purified libraries were quantified with a Qubit 3.0 fluorometer, sized on a Bioanalyzer 2100, and re-quantified with the KAPA Library Quantification kit. A separate single-read 150-cycle Illumina NextSeq 550 flow cell was used to sequence each immunoSEQ 96-well plate. Processing in the source paper ran as follows. The immunoSEQ output contained only junctional sequences without quality scores, so filtering could not match that applied to full-length reads. To assign V/J genes and CDR3, sequences were annotated using PyIR, a Python wrapper for IgBLAST v1.9, with IMGT germline references. Reads were filtered out if the reads had weak V/J assignments (E-value above 1e-6), no CDR3, stop codons, out-of-frame junctions, or ambiguous translated residues. V3J clonotypes were defined as sequences sharing the same inferred V gene, J gene, and CDR3 amino acid sequence. To compute the percentage overlap between repertoires, the number of shared unique clonotypes was divided by the size of the smaller repertoire. Three approaches were used to assess repertoire richness: RTK rarefaction, the Chao1 estimator, and Recon v2.1 estimates of unobserved clonotypes. Generation probabilities for all TCRbeta clonotypes obtained by the gDNA method from several donors were computed using OLGA. This is the immuneACCESS table as TCRdb keeps it, with only in-frame sequences that have V and J called. A part of the clones is gone; compared with another copy, unresolved V genes explain less than half, and the rest is unexplained. The DNA gave D and trimming, while V, J and clone size come from that table. The sample contains some 2,000,000 clones, about 95% of them found a single time. The top ten clones comprise around 1.1% of the sample.

V lost 0 bases and J lost 3 bases; the stretch between them is 6 bases long. The CDR3, cysteine through phenylalanine, is 13 amino acids long. The CDR3 DNA has 39 bases and is translated from base 1. Per the germline V gene (reference sequence), LNHNV is the CDR1 and YYDKDF is the CDR2. What the study reported, not specific to this receptor: Pairwise subsampling led to the expectation that sequencing depth would affect the degree of clonotype sharing among donors. Higher generation probabilities were observed for clonotypes shared by all four sorted-subset donors than for non-shared clonotypes. Sampling was limited to blood, and TCR repertoires in tissue likely differ from TCR repertoires in blood. Sharing across several donors was observed for around 5% of naive CD4, over 3% of naive CD8, 2% to 2.5% of memory CD4, and roughly 0.4% of memory CD8 clonotypes. Incomplete sequencing was indicated by rarefaction of sorted-subset datasets, despite the large sequencing depth. Naive subsets generally had larger estimated clonotype richness than memory subsets did. The genetic and exposure-history diversity represented was limited by the small number of donors.

In this chain, TRBV15 is recombined with TRBJ2-7; no D gene call is confident. The clonotype originates from a man younger than 35 in good health. The specimen sequenced was naive CD8+ T cells sorted from blood. What the cell subset or site label conveys for this sample: CD45RA+CCR7+. The DNA is as follows: TGTGCCACCAGCAGAGATGTATTCTACGAGCAGTACTTC. Translated, it gives CATSRDVFYEQYF.